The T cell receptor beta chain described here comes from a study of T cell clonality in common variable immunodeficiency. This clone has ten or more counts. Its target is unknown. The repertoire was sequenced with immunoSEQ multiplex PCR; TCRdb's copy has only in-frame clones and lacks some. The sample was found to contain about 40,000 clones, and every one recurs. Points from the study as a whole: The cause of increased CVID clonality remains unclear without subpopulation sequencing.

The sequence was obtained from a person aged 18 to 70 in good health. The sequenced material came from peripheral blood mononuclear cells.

Partial CDR3 DNA: TGTGCCAGCGCCCCCGGGACAGGGTCCTACGAG. This sequence encodes CASAPGTGSYE. In full, the CDR3 is CASAPGTGSYEQYF. This chain connects TRBV5-6 to TRBJ2-7; 9 nucleotides match TRBD1. The read stops 3 residues short of the end of the CDR3; the missing end is completed from the germline J gene. J gave up 1 base and V 7 bases, and 6 bases lay outside the gene matches. The germline V gene has CDR1 SGHDT and CDR2 YYEEEE. This CDR3 contains 14 residues.